These T cell receptor beta chains were read from a single sample in a study of T cell changes during pregnancy in multiple sclerosis. Some clones are missing from TCRdb's copy, which holds only in-frame ones; the method was immunoSEQ multiplex PCR. The repertoire has about 43,000 clones, 85% to 90% of them found once; the top ten carry less than 5.5%. The sample in question was peripheral blood, obtained in the second trimester of pregnancy. The receptor set was obtained from a female donor in good health, enrolled as a control in a pregnancy study. Each CDR3 is given with its conserved first and last residue. The D gene is left open where the match is weak. Clone size is not always given. Where it is, it says once, few, many or a class for expanded clones.

D gene	clone size	J gene	V gene	CDR3 DNA	CDR3 protein
TRBD2	once	TRBJ2-1	TRBV6-5	TGTGCCAGCAGCCGAGGACTAGCTGATGAGCAGTTCTTC	CASSRGLADEQFF
NA	NA	TRBJ2-7	TRBV29-1	TGCAGCGCCCAGGGACACTTAAGCTACGAGCAGTACTTC	CSAQGHLSYEQYF
NA	NA	TRBJ1-2	TRBV30	TGTGCCTGGAGCGGTAGGACATTCTTAGGCTATGGCTACACCTTC	CAWSGRTFLGYGYTF
NA	once	TRBJ1-2	TRBV2	TGTGCCAGCATATTCCAGGGAATCGATGGCTACACCTTC	CASIFQGIDGYTF
TRBD1	NA	TRBJ1-5	TRBV11-2	TGTGCCAGCAGCCTTGGGACAGGGGGCTTTGGCAATCAGCCCCAGCATTTT	CASSLGTGGFGNQPQHF
NA	NA	TRBJ2-3	TRBV25-1	TGTGCCGGCCATGAGGGTAATACGCAGTATTTT	CAGHEGNTQYF
NA	NA	TRBJ2-3	TRBV29-1	TGCAGCGTTGAGTGGGCAGAAAGCACAGATACGCAGTATTTT	CSVEWAESTDTQYF
TRBD1	NA	TRBJ2-7	TRBV5-4	TGTGCCAGCAGGTCGGGACAGAACTACGAGCAGTACTTC	CASRSGQNYEQYF
TRBD2	NA	TRBJ2-3	TRBV11-3	TGTGCCAGCAGCTTACGGGGGGAGACAGATACGCAGTATTTT	CASSLRGETDTQYF
NA	NA	TRBJ1-5	TRBV6-6	TGTGCCAGCAGACTTGATAGCAATCAGCCCCAGCATTTT	CASRLDSNQPQHF
TRBD2	NA	TRBJ2-3	TRBV12-5	TGTGCTAGTGGCCGGCCGGCGGGAGGCACGGCAGATACGCAGTATTTT	CASGRPAGGTADTQYF
NA	NA	TRBJ1-1	TRBV4-3	TGCGCCAGCAGCCTAGACAGGCTCGCTGAAGCTTTCTTT	CASSLDRLAEAFF
TRBD1	medium-sized	TRBJ2-5	TRBV6-5	TGTGCCAGCAGTCTACAGGGGTGGAAGACCCAGTACTTC	CASSLQGWKTQYF
NA	NA	TRBJ1-4	TRBV30	TGTGCCTTGGGGGGGGGAACAAGAGAAAAACTGTTTTTT	CALGGGTREKLFF
NA	NA	TRBJ2-5	TRBV7-8	TGTGCCAGCAGCTTAGCGTTCGGGGGAGAGACCCAGTACTTC	CASSLAFGGETQYF
NA	NA	TRBJ1-5	TRBV7-9	TGTGCCAGCAGCTTAGGGGGCCTCGGGAATCAGCCCCAGCATTTT	CASSLGGLGNQPQHF
TRBD1	once	TRBJ2-3	TRBV10-3	TGTGCCATCAGCTTAGGACAGGCGAGCACAGATACGCAGTATTTT	CAISLGQASTDTQYF
TRBD1	NA	TRBJ2-7	TRBV13	TGTGCCAGCAGCGTACAGGGGGAGCAGTACTTC	CASSVQGEQYF
NA	NA	TRBJ2-1	TRBV30	TGTGCCGCAAGGGGGGGGCAAGACTACAATGAGCAGTTCTTC	CAARGGQDYNEQFF
NA	NA	TRBJ2-5	TRBV5-1	TGCGCCAGCAGCTGGCCCGGAGAAGAGACCCAGTACTTC	CASSWPGEETQYF
NA	NA	TRBJ2-7	TRBV5-8	TGTGCCAGCAGCTTCGACACTTACGAGCAGTACTTC	CASSFDTYEQYF
TRBD1	NA	TRBJ1-2	TRBV6-1	TGTGCCAGCAGTGACCTTTGGACAGGGGATGGCTACACCTTC	CASSDLWTGDGYTF
TRBD1	once	TRBJ2-7	TRBV30	TGTGCCTGGAGTCTTTTGGGACAGACCTACGAGCAGTACTTC	CAWSLLGQTYEQYF
NA	NA	TRBJ1-5	TRBV27	TGTGCCAGCAGTTCCTCCCTTGAGGGTAGCAATCAGCCCCAGCATTTT	CASSSSLEGSNQPQHF
NA	NA	TRBJ1-2	TRBV11-1	TGTGCCACCTTACGGAGGGGGGGGCATGGCTACACCTTC	CATLRRGGHGYTF
TRBD2	NA	TRBJ2-1	TRBV7-9	TGTGCCAGCAGCACCGGACTAGCGGCCCCCCCTAATGAGCAGTTCTTC	CASSTGLAAPPNEQFF
TRBD1	NA	TRBJ1-3	TRBV18	TGTGCCAGCTCACCCGTGGGCCAGGGGGACTCTGGAAACACCATATATTTT	CASSPVGQGDSGNTIYF
NA	NA	TRBJ1-4	TRBV30	TGTGCCTGGAGCAGCCTGGACAGATTTAATGAAAAACTGTTTTTT	CAWSSLDRFNEKLFF
TRBD1	NA	TRBJ1-2	TRBV15	TGTGCCACCAGCTTACGGACAGGCCTTGATGGCTACACCTTC	CATSLRTGLDGYTF
TRBD2	NA	TRBJ2-7	TRBV7-9	TGTGCCAGCAGCTTAGGAGCGGGGCAAAGCTCCTACGAGCAGTACTTC	CASSLGAGQSSYEQYF
TRBD2	NA	TRBJ2-2	TRBV29-1	TGCAGCGCCAAAGGCCTGCTAGCGGGGTCGAACACCGGGGAGCTGTTTTTT	CSAKGLLAGSNTGELFF
TRBD2	NA	TRBJ2-7	TRBV27	TGTGCCAGCAGTTTGACCGGAGTAGCGGGTACCTTCTTATCCTACGAGCAGTACTTC	CASSLTGVAGTFLSYEQYF
NA	NA	TRBJ1-3	TRBV9	TGTGCCAGCAGCGACGGACAGAGACCTGGAAACACCATATATTTT	CASSDGQRPGNTIYF
TRBD2	NA	TRBJ2-3	TRBV6-5	TGTGCCAGCACTATTGGGACTAGCGGCACAGATACGCAGTATTTT	CASTIGTSGTDTQYF
TRBD2	NA	TRBJ2-2	TRBV5-1	TGCGCCAGCAGCACGGGACTAGCGGGAGGGAACACCGGGGAGCTGTTTTTT	CASSTGLAGGNTGELFF
NA	NA	TRBJ2-2	TRBV19	TGTGCCAGTATAAAGGGACTGAACACCGGGGAGCTGTTTTTT	CASIKGLNTGELFF
NA	few	TRBJ2-7	TRBV7-9	TGTGCCAGCAGCACCCGGGACTGGACCTACGAGCAGTACTTC	CASSTRDWTYEQYF
NA	NA	TRBJ2-1	TRBV4-3	TGCGCCAGCAGCCAAGTAATGAGCTCCTACAATGAGCAGTTCTTC	CASSQVMSSYNEQFF
TRBD1	NA	TRBJ1-1	TRBV4-1	TGCGCCAGCAGCCAAGGGACAGGGCAGGGTGAGAAAGCTTTCTTT	CASSQGTGQGEKAFF